Below, 8 T cell receptor beta chains from the same sample are listed, as sequenced in a study of beta chain features in type 1 diabetes. Findings and limits, study-wide: TCRB CDR3s were moderately but significantly shorter in Type 1 diabetes patients in all four CD4+ subsets.

All of the isolated RNA was reverse transcribed, so expressed TCRB transcripts were sequenced. Profiling relied on immunoSEQ multiplex PCR, and the TCRdb table lists in-frame clones only, not all of them. The table lists a few hundred thousand clones, around 21% of them singletons, with approximately 0.029% in the top ten. Their antigens are not known. The sequenced sample consisted of naive CD4+ T cells from blood. The receptors shown here come from a woman aged 40 to 50 with type 1 diabetes.

The gene calls are TRBV28 and TRBJ2-5; perhaps TRBD2 as D (6 bases). Germline V gene lookup returns CDR1 MDHEN and CDR2 SYDVKM. Between the trimmed V and J ends, which lost 6 bases and 3 bases, there was a span of 8 bases. This CDR3 spans 12 amino acids. CDR3 bases: TGTGCCAGCAGCCGACTAGAAGAGACCCAGTACTTC. It codes for CASSRLEETQYF.

This clone was detected only a few times. The V and J genes are TRBV4-3 and TRBJ2-1, with 10 bases fitting TRBD1. Trimming removed 0 bases from V and 9 bases from J; junction bases left unmatched: 11. The CDR3 loop spans 17 amino acids. Germline V CDR1 and CDR2: LGHNA, YSLEER. The CDR3 here is CASSQEGPGQGLGEQFF. Here the CDR3 DNA reads TGCGCCAGCAGCCAAGAGGGGCCGGGACAGGGGCTCGGTGAGCAGTTCTTC.

This clone was picked up a small number of times. This chain links TRBV5-6 with TRBJ2-7; D is perhaps TRBD2 (5 bases). The length of the CDR3 is 14 residues. Trimming stripped 2 bases from V and 0 bases from J, with 9 bases between. Germline V gene sequence: CDR1 SGHDT, CDR2 YYEEEE. The CDR3 DNA sequence: TGTGCCAGCAGCTTCACTGGGAGCTCCTACGAGCAGTACTTC. Translation: CASSFTGSSYEQYF.

This clone was recorded a few times. This chain uses TRBV11-1 with TRBJ2-7; TRBD2 matches 7 bases. Germline CDR1 is SGHAT and CDR2 is FQDESV (reference sequence). The CDR3 extends over 15 amino acids. V was pared by 5 bases and J by 4 bases, with 11 bases of the junction left unmatched. CDR3 in amino acids: CASSPITGGLYEQYF. The CDR3 DNA reads TGTGCCAGCAGCCCCATAACGGGAGGTTTGTACGAGCAGTACTTC.

The chain uses TRBV25-1 and TRBJ1-6; 7 bases align to TRBD1. The length of the CDR3 is 16 residues. V lost 5 bases to trimming and J lost 7 bases; unmatched junction nucleotides: 11. The V gene's germline CDR1 is MGHDK and CDR2 SYGVNS. CDR3 amino acids: CASSLKGGAGNSPLHF. The CDR3 DNA sequence: TGTGCCAGCAGTCTTAAAGGGGGCGCGGGAAATTCACCCCTCCACTTT.

This clone occurred a few times. The chain carries TRBV5-1 and TRBJ2-5; the match to TRBD1 covers 7 bases. The length of the CDR3 is 16 residues. Germline V CDR1 and CDR2: SGHRS, YFSETQ. The J segment lost 5 bases and the V segment lost 6 bases, leaving 16 bases of the junction unmatched. In nucleotides, the CDR3 is TGCGCCAGCACTGATTCCGGGACAGAGCCCTACGAGACCCAGTACTTC. This sequence encodes CASTDSGTEPYETQYF.

The chain combines TRBV19 with TRBJ1-5, with 7 nucleotides matching TRBD1. From germline, CDR1 is LNHDA and CDR2 SQIVND (reference sequence). The CDR3 is made up of 14 amino acids. Trimming took 7 bases from V and 6 from J; bases not matched to a gene: 9. The DNA of the CDR3 is TGTGCCAGTAATGACAGGGTCTTCGGTCAGCCCCAGCATTTT. Its protein product is CASNDRVFGQPQHF.

This rearrangement joins TRBV23-1 to TRBJ2-7, with TRBD2 matching over 7 bases. TRBV23-1 is reported as an ORF; its role is uncertain. V dropped 4 bases and J dropped 1; count of bases not matched to a gene: 7. This CDR3 is 15 amino acids long. The CDR3 is CASSPAGRRSYEQYF. The CDR3 DNA is TGCGCCAGCAGTCCAGCGGGGAGACGATCCTACGAGCAGTACTTC.